This TCR beta chain was sequenced during a study of T cell responses to AZD1222 COVID-19 vaccine. Study-level points and caveats: Donors were chiefly white British, with a greater number of females, and clonal diversity was perhaps underestimated.

The CDR3 loop spans 15 amino acids. The V segment lost 5 bases and the J segment 5 bases; nucleotides outside the gene matches: 10. Germline lookup yields CDR1 SEHNR and CDR2 FQNEAQ (reference sequence). Comment on this clone: Its target is not known.

Measured with immunoSEQ multiplex PCR; TCRdb has only the in-frame clones, and not every one. The profile covers roughly 99,000 clones, with about nine tenths appearing a single time and approximately 4.3% taken by the ten largest. The TCR was taken from an adult in good health. The V and J genes are TRBV7-9 and TRBJ2-7; 9 nucleotides agree with TRBD2. This sample comprised peripheral blood, obtained on day 0 of AZD1222 vaccination. The CDR3 loop is CASSNSGSEADEQYF. In DNA form, the CDR3 reads TGTGCCAGCAGCAATAGCGGGAGCGAGGCCGACGAGCAGTACTTC. Based on the CDR3 plus reference TRBV7-9 and TRBJ2-7, the full variable domain is DTGVSQNPRHKITKRGQNVTFRCDPISEHNRLYWYRQTLGQGPEFLTYFQNEAQLEKSRLLSDRFSAERPKGSFSTLEIQRTEQGDSAMYLCASSNSGSEADEQYFGPGTRLTVT.